This T cell receptor (beta chain) was found in a study of post-analysis software for immune sequencing data (dated by TCRdb to about 2015). Background on the whole study: The recorded disease courses included relapsing-remitting, secondary progressive and progressive-relapsing multiple sclerosis, and some patients had no subtype annotation. The multiple sclerosis patient repertoires were compared with more than 9 previously published healthy control repertoires from donors aged about 6 to 28 years. A subset of samples was prepared in parallel using single-end sample barcoding, then pooled and co-amplified after Illumina adapter ligation.

Turning to this clonotype: The antigen it recognizes is unknown. Per-base qualities were not stored, and no clone one base away is much larger.

The V end loses 3 bases and the J end loses 3 bases, and a stretch of 6 bases separates them. The CDR3 has 13 amino acids, counting the end cysteine and phenylalanine. Only the CDR3 region is kept as DNA, spanning 39 bases read in frame from base 1. Reading the germline V gene (reference sequence) gives CDR1 LNHNV and CDR2 YYDKDF. To demonstrate the VDJtools post-analysis software, the study profiled TCR beta repertoires from the peripheral blood of about 13 young patients with multiple sclerosis. The patients with multiple sclerosis were children and adolescents between about 6 and 15 years of age. Broader findings and caveats from the paper: Significantly lower normalized Chao1 diversity was found in multiple sclerosis patients than in controls, suggesting substantial peripheral T-cell clonal expansion. The control group was slightly older than the multiple sclerosis patient group. When samples were clustered directly using the F measure, samples prepared in the same batch co-clustered strongly, which prompted a batch-effect correction. Patients showed significantly higher frequencies than controls for a few TRBV segments, among them TRBV5-6, TRBV5-1 and TRBV20-1.

Library construction relied on PCR. TCRdb shows the sequencer as Illumina HiSeq 2500. Unique molecular identifiers were incorporated into TCR beta cDNA libraries to reduce PCR and sequencing biases. Roughly 500,000 cDNA molecules were obtained per 1 to 10 million input T cells, so each molecule approximated one T cell. The same protocol used for the earlier healthy control dataset was applied to prepare and sequence the patient libraries. Within a given batch, samples were prepared together, multiplexed and sequenced on the same HiSeq lane. Per the authors' processing: Raw barcoded reads were processed with MIGEC, and single-read molecular identifier groups were discarded before consensus assembly and CDR3 extraction. Clonotype tables were post-analysed with VDJtools, and diversity was normalized by down-sampling all datasets to the smallest sample size. To correct batch-related cross-sample contamination, repertoire overlap clustering matched CDR3 amino acid sequences but not nucleotide sequences. TCRdb ran its own pipeline on the public reads, namely fastp trimming at Q25 and MiXCR clone calling, and kept in-frame beta chains. One record per CDR3 amino acid sequence lists the most common genes and DNA. Clone size and V and J calls follow TCRdb, not the original study. The sample table records 750,000 to 950,000 distinct CDR3 sequences; just over 45% of these occur just once. Roughly 5.2% of the sample is in the top ten clones.

The chain links TRBV15 with TRBJ2-1; a tentative D call is TRBD2 (6 bases match). The receptor's source is a girl between 5 and 17 years old with multiple sclerosis. The sample taken for sequencing was blood. This receptor has the CDR3 CATSRGLYNEQFF. The sequence in DNA is TGTGCCACCAGCAGGGGACTCTACAATGAGCAGTTCTTC.